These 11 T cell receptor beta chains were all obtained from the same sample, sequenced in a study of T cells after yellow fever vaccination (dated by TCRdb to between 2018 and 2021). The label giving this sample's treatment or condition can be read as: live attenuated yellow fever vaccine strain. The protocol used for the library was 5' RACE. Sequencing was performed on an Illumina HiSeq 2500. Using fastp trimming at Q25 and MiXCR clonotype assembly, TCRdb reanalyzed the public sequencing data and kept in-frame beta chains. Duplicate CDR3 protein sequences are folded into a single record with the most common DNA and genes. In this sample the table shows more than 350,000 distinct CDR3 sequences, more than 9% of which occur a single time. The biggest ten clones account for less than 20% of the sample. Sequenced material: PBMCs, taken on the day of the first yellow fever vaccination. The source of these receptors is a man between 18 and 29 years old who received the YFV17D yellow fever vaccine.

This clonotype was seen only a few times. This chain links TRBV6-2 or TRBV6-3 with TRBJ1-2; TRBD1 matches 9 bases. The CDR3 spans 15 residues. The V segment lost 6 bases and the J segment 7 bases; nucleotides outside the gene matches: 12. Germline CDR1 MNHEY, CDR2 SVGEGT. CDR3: CASSPHGTGHSGYTF. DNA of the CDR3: TGTGCCAGCAGCCCCCATGGGACAGGGCACTCTGGCTACACCTTC.

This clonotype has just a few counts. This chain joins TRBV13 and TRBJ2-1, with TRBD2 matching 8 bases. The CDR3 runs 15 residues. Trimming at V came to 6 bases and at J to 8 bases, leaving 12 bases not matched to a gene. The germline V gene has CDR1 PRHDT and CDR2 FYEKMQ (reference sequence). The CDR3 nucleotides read TGTGCCAGCAGACCGGGACTAGGCTGGAGGGATGAGCAGTTCTTC. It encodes CASRPGLGWRDEQFF.

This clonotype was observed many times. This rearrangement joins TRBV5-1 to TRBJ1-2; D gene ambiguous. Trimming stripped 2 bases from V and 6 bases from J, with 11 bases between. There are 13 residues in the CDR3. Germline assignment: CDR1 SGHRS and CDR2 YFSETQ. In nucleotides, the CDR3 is TGCGCCAGCAGCTTAGGTCTTGAGGATGGCTACACCTTC. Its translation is CASSLGLEDGYTF. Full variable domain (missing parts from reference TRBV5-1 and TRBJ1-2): KAGVTQTPRYLIKTRGQQVTLSCSPISGHRSVSWYQQTPGQGLQFLFEYFSETQRNKGNFPGRFSGRQFSNSRSEMNVSTLELGDSALYLCASSLGLEDGYTFGSGTRLTVV.

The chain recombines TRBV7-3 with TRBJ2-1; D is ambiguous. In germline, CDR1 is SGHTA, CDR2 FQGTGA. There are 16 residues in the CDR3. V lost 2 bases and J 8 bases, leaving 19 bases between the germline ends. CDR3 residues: CASSLRGGRFGDEQFF. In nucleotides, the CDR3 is TGTGCCAGCAGCTTACGTGGTGGGCGGTTTGGAGATGAGCAGTTCTTC.

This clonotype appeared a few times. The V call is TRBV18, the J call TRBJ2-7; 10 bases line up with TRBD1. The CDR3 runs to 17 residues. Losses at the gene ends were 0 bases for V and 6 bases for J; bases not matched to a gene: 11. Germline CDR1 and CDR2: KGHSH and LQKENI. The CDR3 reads CASSPPGQGYRSREQYF. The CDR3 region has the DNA TGTGCCAGCTCACCACCGGGACAGGGGTATAGATCTCGCGAGCAGTACTTC.

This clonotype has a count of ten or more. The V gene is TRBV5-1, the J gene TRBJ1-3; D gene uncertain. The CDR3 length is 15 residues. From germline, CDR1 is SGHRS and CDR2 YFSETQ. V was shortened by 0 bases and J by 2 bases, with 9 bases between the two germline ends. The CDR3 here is CASSLEGLAGNTIYF. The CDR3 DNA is TGCGCCAGCAGCTTGGAGGGCTTGGCTGGAAACACCATATATTTT.

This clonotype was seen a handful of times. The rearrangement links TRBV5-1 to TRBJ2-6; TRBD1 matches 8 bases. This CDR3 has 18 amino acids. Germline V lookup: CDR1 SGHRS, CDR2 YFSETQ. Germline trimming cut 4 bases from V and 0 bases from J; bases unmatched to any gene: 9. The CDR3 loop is CASSADGQGVSGANVLTF. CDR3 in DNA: TGCGCCAGCAGCGCGGACGGACAGGGAGTCTCTGGGGCCAACGTCCTGACTTTC. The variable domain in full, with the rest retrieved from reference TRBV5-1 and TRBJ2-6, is KAGVTQTPRYLIKTRGQQVTLSCSPISGHRSVSWYQQTPGQGLQFLFEYFSETQRNKGNFPGRFSGRQFSNSRSEMNVSTLELGDSALYLCASSADGQGVSGANVLTFGAGSRLTVL.

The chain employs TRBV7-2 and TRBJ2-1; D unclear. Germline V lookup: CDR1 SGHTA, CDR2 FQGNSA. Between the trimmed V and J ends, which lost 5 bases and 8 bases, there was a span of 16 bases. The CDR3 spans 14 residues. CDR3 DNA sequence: TGTGCCAGCAGCCCCCCGGGCTTAGGCTATGAGCAGTTCTTC. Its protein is CASSPPGLGYEQFF.

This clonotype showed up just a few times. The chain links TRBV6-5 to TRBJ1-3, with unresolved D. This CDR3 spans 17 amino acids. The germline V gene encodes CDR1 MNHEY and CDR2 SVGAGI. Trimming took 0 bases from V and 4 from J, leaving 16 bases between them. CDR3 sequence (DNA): TGTGCCAGCAGTTACTCGAGTCTGAGCTTTTTCGGAAACACCATATATTTT. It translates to CASSYSSLSFFGNTIYF.

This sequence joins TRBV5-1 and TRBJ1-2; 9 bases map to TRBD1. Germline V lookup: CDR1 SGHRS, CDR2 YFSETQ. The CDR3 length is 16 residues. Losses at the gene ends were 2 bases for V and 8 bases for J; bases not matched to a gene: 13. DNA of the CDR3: TGCGCCAGCAGCTTCCAAATAGGGACAGGGAAGACGGGCTACACCTTC. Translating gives CASSFQIGTGKTGYTF.

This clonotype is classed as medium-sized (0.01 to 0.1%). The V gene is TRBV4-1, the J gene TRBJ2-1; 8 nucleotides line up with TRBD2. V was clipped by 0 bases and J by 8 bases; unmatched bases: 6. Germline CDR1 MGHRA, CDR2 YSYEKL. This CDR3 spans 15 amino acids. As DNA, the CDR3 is TGCGCCAGCAGCCAAGAACGCGGGGGGTATGATGAGCAGTTCTTC. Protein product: CASSQERGGYDEQFF.